The following is a TCR beta chain sequence with its context. What it binds is not known. This sample is drawn from a study of cytomegalovirus exposure and HLA in healthy donors. Study-wide results and caveats: CMV antigen specificity of three CMV-associated chains was confirmed in vitro.

Between the trimmed V and J ends, which lost 9 bases and 0 bases, there was a span of 15 bases. CDR3 length equals 15 residues. Per the germline V gene, CDR1 is LGHNA and CDR2 is YSLEER. Primers included in the PCR were 60 Vbeta and 13 Jbeta primers. Only in-frame clones appear in the TCRdb table, and some are missing; sequencing was by immunoSEQ multiplex PCR. The data contain about 170,000 clones, 70% to 80% of them singletons. Sequenced sample: PBMCs. V and J are TRBV4-3 and TRBJ1-3; TRBD1 is a possible D gene (6 bases). This clonotype originated in a woman between 45 and 65 years old in good health and CMV-seronegative. The CDR3 coding sequence is TGCGCCAGTTCGGACAGTTCCTCCTCTGGAAACACCATATATTTT. Translated, it gives CASSDSSSSGNTIYF.